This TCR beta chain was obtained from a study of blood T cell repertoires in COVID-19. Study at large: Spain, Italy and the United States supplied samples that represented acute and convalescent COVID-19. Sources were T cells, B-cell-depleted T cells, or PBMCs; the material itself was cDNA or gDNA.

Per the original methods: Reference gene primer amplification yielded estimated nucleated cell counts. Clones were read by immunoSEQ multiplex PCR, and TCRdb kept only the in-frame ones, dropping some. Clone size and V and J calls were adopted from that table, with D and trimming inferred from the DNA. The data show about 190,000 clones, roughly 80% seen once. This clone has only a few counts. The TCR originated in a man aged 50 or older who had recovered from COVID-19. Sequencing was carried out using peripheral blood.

DNA of the CDR3: TGTGCCAGCCAGGACAGGGGGCGCCGGGTGGACGAGCAGTACTTC. It specifies CASQDRGRRVDEQYF. The rearrangement links TRBV27 to TRBJ2-7; 11 nucleotides align to TRBD1. Germline-derived CDR1 and CDR2 are MNHEY and SMNVEV (reference sequence). CDR3 length: 15 amino acids. The trim removed 8 bases at V and 5 bases at J, leaving 11 bases unmatched.